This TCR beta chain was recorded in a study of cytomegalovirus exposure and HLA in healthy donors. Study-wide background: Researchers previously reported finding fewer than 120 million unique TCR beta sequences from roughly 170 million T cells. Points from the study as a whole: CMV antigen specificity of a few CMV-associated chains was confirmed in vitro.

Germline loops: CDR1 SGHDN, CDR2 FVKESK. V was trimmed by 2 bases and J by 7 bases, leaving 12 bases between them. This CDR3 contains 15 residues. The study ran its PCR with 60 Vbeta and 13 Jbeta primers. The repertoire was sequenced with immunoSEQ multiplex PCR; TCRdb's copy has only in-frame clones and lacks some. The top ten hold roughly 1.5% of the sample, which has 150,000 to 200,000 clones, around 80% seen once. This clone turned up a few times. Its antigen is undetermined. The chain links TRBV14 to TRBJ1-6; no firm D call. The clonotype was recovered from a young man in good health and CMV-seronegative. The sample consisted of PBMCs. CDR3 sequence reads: CASSQLLAVNSPLHF. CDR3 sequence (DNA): TGTGCCAGCAGCCAATTGCTGGCCGTAAATTCACCCCTCCACTTT.